This T cell receptor (beta chain) was sequenced during a study of graft-versus-host responses after intestinal transplantation. Study in general: Recipients received multivisceral, liver-intestinal, or isolated intestinal transplants. The whole recipient group had anti-thymocyte globulin induction followed by tacrolimus and steroids for around three years.

The CDR3 is 13 residues long. Per germline, CDR1 KGHSH and CDR2 LQKENI. Trimming cost V 0 bases and J 0 bases, with 3 bases left between them. Clones were read by immunoSEQ multiplex PCR, and TCRdb kept only the in-frame ones, dropping some. Of 70,000 to 75,000 clones detected, around 89% appear once; the ten largest clones hold around 2.6%. Points on this clone: Antigen specificity is unknown.

The sequencing used unstimulated CD8+ T cells sorted from spleen or lymph node cells, collected before intestinal transplant. The V and J genes are TRBV18 and TRBJ2-7; no firm D call. The source of this sequence is a human donor who received an intestinal transplant. DNA of the CDR3: TGTGCCAGCTCACCACCTAGCTCCTACGAGCAGTACTTC. Protein product: CASSPPSSYEQYF.